These 7 T cell receptor beta chains were all obtained from the same sample, sequenced in a study of blood T cell repertoires in COVID-19. Produced via immunoSEQ multiplex PCR; TCRdb's table is partial and in-frame only. The repertoire holds roughly 280,000 clones, with over 80% as singletons. The sample comprised PBMCs or T cells enriched from blood (not recorded which). The source of these receptors is a woman younger than 45 with acute COVID-19.

The rearrangement uses TRBV15 and TRBJ2-4; 10 nucleotides agree with TRBD1. The CDR3 loop spans 15 amino acids. Germline CDR1 reads LNHNV; CDR2 reads YYDKDF (reference sequence). V lost 2 bases and J lost 8; bases outside the gene matches: 6. Here the CDR3 DNA reads TGTGCCACCAGCAGAAGCGGGACAGGGGAATACATTCAGTACTTC. Amino acid sequence: CATSRSGTGEYIQYF.

V gene TRBV7-9 combines with J gene TRBJ2-2; a weak D match, TRBD2 (7 bases). Trimming removed 2 bases at V and 4 bases at J, with 14 bases between. This CDR3 is built from 16 residues. Looked up from germline, CDR1 is SEHNR and CDR2 is FQNEAQ (reference sequence). CDR3 bases: TGTGCCAGCAGCTTAAGGGGGACTACCATCACCGGGGAGCTGTTTTTT. Translating gives CASSLRGTTITGELFF.

This clone turned up a few times. J is TRBJ1-3 and V is TRBV4-1; D uncertain. The germline CDR1 and CDR2 sequences are MGHRA and YSYEKL. There are 18 residues in the CDR3. Trimming pared 0 bases from V and 2 bases from J, leaving 17 bases between. For the CDR3, the DNA is TGCGCCAGCAGCCAAGATGGCGGGGTCGGATTCACTGGAAACACCATATATTTT. Amino acid sequence: CASSQDGGVGFTGNTIYF.

This clone was observed once. The chain links TRBV19 to TRBJ2-7; the match to TRBD2 covers 10 bases. V was pared by 10 bases and J by 3 bases, with 9 bases of the junction left unmatched. The CDR3 length is 14 residues. The germline CDR1 and CDR2 sequences are LNHDA and SQIVND (reference sequence). The CDR3 here is CATRKREGLYEQYF. DNA for the CDR3: TGTGCCACTAGAAAGCGGGAGGGTCTCTACGAGCAGTACTTC. The full variable domain, rest sourced from reference TRBV19 and TRBJ2-7, is DGGITQSPKYLFRKEGQNVTLSCEQNLNHDAMYWYRQDPGQGLRLIYYSQIVNDFQKGDIAEGYSVSREKKESFPLTVTSAQKNPTAFYLCATRKREGLYEQYFGPGTRLTVT.

CDR3 loop: CASSLEAGGGVNEQFF. The CDR3 nucleotides are TGTGCCAGCAGCTTAGAGGCGGGAGGGGGGGTCAATGAGCAGTTCTTC. The J gene is TRBJ2-1, the V gene TRBV7-8; 9 bases are shared with TRBD2. The germline V gene has CDR1 SGHVS and CDR2 FQNEAQ. Trimming at V came to 1 base and at J to 6 bases, leaving 7 bases not matched to a gene. The CDR3 length is 16 residues.

The V and J genes are TRBV28 and TRBJ2-7, with 10 bases lining up with TRBD2. J was trimmed by 3 bases and V by 7 bases; bases with no gene match: 6. Germline V gene lookup returns CDR1 MDHEN and CDR2 SYDVKM. CDR3 length: 14 residues. The CDR3 DNA follows: TGTGCCAGCAATCCAACTAGCGGGATCTACGAGCAGTACTTC. It yields the protein CASNPTSGIYEQYF.

V gene TRBV4-1 combines with J gene TRBJ1-1; TRBD1 matches at 7 bases. Germline V gene lookup returns CDR1 MGHRA and CDR2 YSYEKL. The J segment lost 7 bases and the V segment lost 4 bases, leaving 9 bases of the junction unmatched. The CDR3 runs 14 residues. The CDR3 loop is CASSPRQGGLEAFF. Written as DNA, the CDR3 is TGCGCCAGCAGCCCTAGACAGGGCGGACTTGAAGCTTTCTTT.